Below, one T cell receptor beta chain is given with its context. Its antigen is still unknown. Quantitative 5'-RACE was performed with molecular barcodes, and it yielded the TCR beta libraries. TCRdb fed the 5' RACE reads into MiXCR, producing one record per CDR3 protein. The sample shows fewer than 400,000 distinct CDR3 sequences, 20% to 25% of them seen only once. This specimen comes from a study of CD8 T cells in ankylosing spondylitis. General study findings and limits: Made up of under ten highly homologous variants, a TCR beta motif appeared characteristic of ankylosing spondylitis blood.

The CDR3 covers 14 residues. The V end was cut by 0 bases, the J end by 5 bases, with 13 bases between. CDR1 is DFQATT and CDR2 is SNEGSKA in the germline V gene (reference sequence). The rearrangement links TRBV20-1 to TRBJ1-1; D is unclear. Sequencing used blood, either unsorted or a sorted T cell fraction (not recorded which). This TCR was sampled from a male donor with ankylosing spondylitis. The CDR3 region has the DNA TGCAGTGCTAGAGATTTATTCATAACGACTGAAGCTTTCTTT. Translated, it gives CSARDLFITTEAFF.